Described below is a single TCR beta chain sequence and its context. The data were taken from a study of blood T cell repertoires in COVID-19. For the study at large: Samples came from the United States, Italy and Spain, spanning acute and convalescent COVID-19. T cells, B-cell-depleted T cells, or PBMCs supplied cDNA or gDNA.

Authors' methods: The assay estimated nucleated cells by amplifying reference gene primers. Data came from immunoSEQ multiplex PCR; TCRdb stores just in-frame clones and leaves some out. V, J and clone size are taken as reported in that table, and D and trimming were inferred from the DNA itself. Here the sample spans more than 200,000 clones, about four fifths being singletons. Germline-derived CDR1 and CDR2 are MNHNY and SVGAGI (reference sequence). The V end lost 5 bases, the J end lost 4 bases, and 17 bases lay between the germline ends. This CDR3 spans 15 amino acids. This chain uses TRBV6-6 with TRBJ1-2; a weak D match, TRBD1 (5 bases). Sequenced: peripheral blood. This clonotype was obtained from a man aged 80 or over with acute or convalescent COVID-19. The CDR3 protein is CASSLPPEGVYGYTF. CDR3 in DNA: TGTGCCAGCAGTCTCCCCCCGGAAGGGGTCTATGGCTACACCTTC.